The present TCR beta chain was sequenced within a study of cytomegalovirus exposure and HLA in healthy donors. Looking at the study overall: Findings of an earlier analysis included more than 90 million unique TCR beta sequences from 170 million or so T cells. Study results and caveats: Later analysis reportedly placed an Asian-associated ancestry cluster below the roughly 690-donor mean in N-insertions. A later analysis linked a missense variant in DCLRE1C to the trimming of TCR beta V and J genes. Among TCR beta chains of equal frequency, HLA-associated ones were more clonally expanded in a later analysis.

Vbeta (60) and Jbeta (13) primers were used in the PCR. Some clones are missing from TCRdb's copy, which holds only in-frame ones; the method was immunoSEQ multiplex PCR. This sample yields 140,000 to 150,000 clones, of which around 90% are seen a single time; about 0.51% belongs to the top ten. Turning to this clone: Antigen unknown.

Germline V gene data show CDR1 as LNHDA and CDR2 as SQIVND (reference sequence). V lost 4 bases, J lost 6 bases, and 13 bases lay in between. The CDR3 runs 13 residues. The specimen sequenced was PBMCs. The chain uses TRBV19 and TRBJ2-7; a weak D match, TRBD2 (5 bases). This receptor was taken from a woman aged 35 to 49 in good health and CMV-seronegative. In DNA form, the CDR3 reads TGTGCCAGTAGTACCCAGACTGGGAGCGAGCAGTACTTC. Encoded protein: CASSTQTGSEQYF. Using reference TRBV19 and TRBJ2-7 for the parts outside the CDR3, the full variable domain is DGGITQSPKYLFRKEGQNVTLSCEQNLNHDAMYWYRQDPGQGLRLIYYSQIVNDFQKGDIAEGYSVSREKKESFPLTVTSAQKNPTAFYLCASSTQTGSEQYFGPGTRLTVT.